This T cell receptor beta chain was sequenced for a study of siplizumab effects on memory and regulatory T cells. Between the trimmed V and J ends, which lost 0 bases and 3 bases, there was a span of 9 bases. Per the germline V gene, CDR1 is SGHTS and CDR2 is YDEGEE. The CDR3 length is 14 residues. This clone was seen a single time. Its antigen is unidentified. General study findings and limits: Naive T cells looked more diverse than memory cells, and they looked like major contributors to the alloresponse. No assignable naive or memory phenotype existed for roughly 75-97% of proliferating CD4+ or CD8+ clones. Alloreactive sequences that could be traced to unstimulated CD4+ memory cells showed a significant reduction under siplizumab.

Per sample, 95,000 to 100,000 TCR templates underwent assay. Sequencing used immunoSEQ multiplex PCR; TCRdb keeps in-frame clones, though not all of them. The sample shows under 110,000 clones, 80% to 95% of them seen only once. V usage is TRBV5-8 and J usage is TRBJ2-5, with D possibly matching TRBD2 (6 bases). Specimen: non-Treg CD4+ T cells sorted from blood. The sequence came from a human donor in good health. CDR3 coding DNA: TGTGCCAGCAGCTTGGGGCTAGCGAAAGAGACCCAGTACTTC. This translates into CASSLGLAKETQYF.